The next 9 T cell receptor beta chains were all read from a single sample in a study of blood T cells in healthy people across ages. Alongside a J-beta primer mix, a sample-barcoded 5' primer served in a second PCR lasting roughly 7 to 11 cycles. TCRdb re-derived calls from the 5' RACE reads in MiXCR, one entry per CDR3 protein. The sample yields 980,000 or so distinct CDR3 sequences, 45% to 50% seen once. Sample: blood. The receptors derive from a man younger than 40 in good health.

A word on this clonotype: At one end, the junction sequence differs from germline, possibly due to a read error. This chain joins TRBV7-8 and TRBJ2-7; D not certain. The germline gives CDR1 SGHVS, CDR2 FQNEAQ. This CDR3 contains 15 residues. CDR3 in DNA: TGTGCCAGCAGCTTAAGCTCCACGAGCTCCGACGAGCAGTACTTC. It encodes CASSLSSTSSDEQYF.

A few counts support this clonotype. The CDR3 DNA reads as TGTGCCAGCTCACCTGGGGATTGGGAAAAACTGTTTTTT. Translation gives CASSPGDWEKLFF. V is TRBV18 and J is TRBJ1-4; D not certain. V was trimmed by 3 bases and J by 8 bases, leaving 10 bases between them. CDR1 is KGHSH, CDR2 LQKENI, per germline. The CDR3 runs 13 residues.

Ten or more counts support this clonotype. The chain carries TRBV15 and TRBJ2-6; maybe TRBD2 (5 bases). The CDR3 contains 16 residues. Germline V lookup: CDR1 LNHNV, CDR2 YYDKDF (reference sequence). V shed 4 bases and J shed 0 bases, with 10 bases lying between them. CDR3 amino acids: CATSTGRDSGANVLTF. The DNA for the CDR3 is TGTGCCACCAGCACTGGACGGGACTCTGGGGCCAACGTCCTGACTTTC.

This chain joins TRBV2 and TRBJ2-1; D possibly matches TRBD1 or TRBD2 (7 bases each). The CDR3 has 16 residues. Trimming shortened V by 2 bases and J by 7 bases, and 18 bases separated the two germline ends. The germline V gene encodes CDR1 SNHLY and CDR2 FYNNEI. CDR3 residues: CASSENLAARGNEQFF. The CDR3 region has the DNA TGTGCCAGCAGTGAAAATCTAGCGGCCAGGGGGAATGAGCAGTTCTTC.

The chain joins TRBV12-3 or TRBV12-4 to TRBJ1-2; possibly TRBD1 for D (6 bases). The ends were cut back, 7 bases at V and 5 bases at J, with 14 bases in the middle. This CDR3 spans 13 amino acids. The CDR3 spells CASTVTGSYGYTF. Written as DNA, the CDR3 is TGTGCCAGCACCGTTACAGGGTCGTATGGCTACACCTTC.

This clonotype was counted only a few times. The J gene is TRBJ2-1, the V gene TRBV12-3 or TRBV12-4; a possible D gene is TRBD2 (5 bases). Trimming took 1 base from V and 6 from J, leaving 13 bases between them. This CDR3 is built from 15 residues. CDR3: CASSLGGYLANEQFF. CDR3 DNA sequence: TGTGCCAGCAGTTTAGGAGGGTACCTCGCCAATGAGCAGTTCTTC.

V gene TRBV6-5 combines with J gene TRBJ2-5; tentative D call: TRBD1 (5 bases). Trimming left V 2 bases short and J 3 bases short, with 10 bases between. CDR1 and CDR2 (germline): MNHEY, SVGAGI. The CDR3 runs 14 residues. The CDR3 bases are TGTGCCAGCAGTTACGCGCCAGGGAAAGAGACCCAGTACTTC. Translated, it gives CASSYAPGKETQYF.

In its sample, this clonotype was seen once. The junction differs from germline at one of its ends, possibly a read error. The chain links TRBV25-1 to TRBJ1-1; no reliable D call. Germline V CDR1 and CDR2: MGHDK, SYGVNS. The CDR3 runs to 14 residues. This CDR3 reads CACSDYGGNTEAFF. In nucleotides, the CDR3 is TGTGCCTGCAGTGACTATGGAGGGAACACTGAAGCTTTCTTT.

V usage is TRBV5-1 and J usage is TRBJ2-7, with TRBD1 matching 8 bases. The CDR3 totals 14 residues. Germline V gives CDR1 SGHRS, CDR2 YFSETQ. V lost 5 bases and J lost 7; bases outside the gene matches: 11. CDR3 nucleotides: TGCGCCAGCAGTCTCGGACAGGGAGAATGGGAGCAGTACTTC. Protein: CASSLGQGEWEQYF.